The clone carrying this T cell receptor (beta chain) appeared a few times. Germline-derived CDR1 and CDR2 are SEHNR and FQNEAQ (reference sequence). With 0 bases removed from V and 7 bases from J, the gap between germline ends came to 5 bases. This CDR3 is built from 12 residues. The record originates from a study of blood T cell repertoires in COVID-19. Profiled with immunoSEQ multiplex PCR; TCRdb holds only in-frame clones, not every one. The sample shows just under 95,000 clones, 75% to 90% of them seen only once. This TCR was sampled from a human donor in a cohort sampled during active COVID-19. V gene TRBV7-9 combines with J gene TRBJ2-3; unclear D gene. What was sequenced was peripheral blood. The CDR3 region has the DNA TGTGCCAGCAGCTTAGCGTCATATACGCAGTATTTT. Translation: CASSLASYTQYF.